These T cell receptor beta chains were read from a single sample in a study of T cell responses to AZD1222 COVID-19 vaccine. Measured with immunoSEQ multiplex PCR; TCRdb has only the in-frame clones, and not every one. The sample records roughly 130,000 clones, about nine tenths being singletons. Sample: peripheral blood, taken on day 0 of AZD1222 vaccination. The receptors stem from an adult in good health. The CDR3 runs from the conserved cysteine through the conserved F or W. Fields, in order: J gene, D gene, V gene, clone size, CDR3 protein, CDR3 DNA. A D gene is named only where the DNA matches it firmly. Size tells how often a clone was seen (once, few, many) or the class of an expanded clone, and some rows leave it out.

TRBJ2-3,TRBD2,TRBV25-1,-,CASSSFGGKATDTQYF,TGTGCCAGCAGTTCCTTCGGGGGGAAGGCCACAGATACGCAGTATTTT
TRBJ1-2,-,TRBV6-5,-,CASSPDARYGYTF,TGTGCCAGCAGCCCGGACGCCCGCTATGGCTACACCTTC
TRBJ1-4,-,TRBV28,-,CASSPELEKLFF,TGTGCCAGCAGCCCGGAGCTAGAAAAACTGTTTTTT
TRBJ2-1,TRBD1,TRBV27,-,CASSFSGQAYNEQFF,TGTGCCAGCAGTTTCTCGGGACAGGCTTACAATGAGCAGTTCTTC
TRBJ2-2,-,TRBV3-1/TRBV3-2,-,CASSQDWSGHGPGGELFF,TGTGCCAGCAGCCAAGATTGGTCGGGACACGGGCCGGGCGGGGAGCTGTTTTTT
TRBJ1-4,-,TRBV2,-,CASRPGGTNEKLFF,TGTGCCAGCCGCCCGGGAGGGACTAATGAAAAACTGTTTTTT
TRBJ1-2,-,TRBV7-9,-,CASSFLGDNYGYTF,TGTGCCAGCAGCTTCCTTGGGGACAACTATGGCTACACCTTC
TRBJ2-5,-,TRBV4-1,-,CASSPLPEGETQYF,TGCGCCAGCAGCCCTTTACCGGAGGGGGAGACCCAGTACTTC
TRBJ1-5,TRBD1,TRBV6-5,-,CASRAGTGGSQPQHF,TGTGCCAGCAGGGCCGGGACAGGGGGTTCTCAGCCCCAGCATTTT
TRBJ1-5,TRBD1,TRBV6-2/TRBV6-3,-,CASSYSSTGAHQPQHF,TGTGCCAGCAGTTACTCCTCGACAGGGGCGCATCAGCCCCAGCATTTT
TRBJ2-1,-,TRBV28,-,CASSDREQFF,TGTGCCAGCAGCGACAGGGAGCAGTTCTTC
TRBJ1-1,-,TRBV5-1,-,CASSFWDMNTEAFF,TGCGCCAGCAGCTTTTGGGACATGAACACTGAAGCTTTCTTT
TRBJ2-7,-,TRBV19,-,CASSIQGSYEQYF,TGTGCCAGTAGTATTCAGGGATCGTACGAGCAGTACTTC
TRBJ1-3,-,TRBV29-1,-,CSVEIEQRLGNTIYF,TGCAGCGTTGAAATCGAACAGAGACTCGGAAACACCATATATTTT
TRBJ1-2,-,TRBV7-8,-,CASSSSYYGYTF,TGTGCCAGCAGCTCGAGCTACTATGGCTACACCTTC
TRBJ1-1,TRBD1,TRBV28,-,CASSLTGGGNTEAFF,TGTGCCAGCAGTTTAACAGGGGGAGGGAACACTGAAGCTTTCTTT
TRBJ2-5,-,TRBV7-2,-,CASSSFRGQETQYF,TGTGCCAGCAGCTCCTTCAGGGGTCAGGAGACCCAGTACTTC
TRBJ2-1,-,TRBV7-2,once,CASSPPDNEQFF,TGTGCCAGCAGCCCCCCGGACAATGAGCAGTTCTTC
TRBJ1-5,-,TRBV7-9,-,CASSLSGSSNQPQHF,TGTGCCAGCAGCTTATCAGGGAGTAGCAATCAGCCCCAGCATTTT
TRBJ2-5,TRBD2,TRBV7-3,-,CASSRGGGTNQETQYF,TGTGCCAGCAGCCGGGGTGGAGGGACTAACCAAGAGACCCAGTACTTC
TRBJ1-1,-,TRBV27,-,CASSLNRLNTEAFF,TGTGCCAGCAGTTTGAACAGGCTGAACACTGAAGCTTTCTTT
TRBJ2-1,TRBD1,TRBV6-5,-,CASSRDRGPEQFF,TGTGCCAGCAGCCGGGACAGGGGGCCTGAGCAGTTCTTC
TRBJ2-3,TRBD2,TRBV6-5,-,CASSYLAGGKADTQYF,TGTGCCAGCAGTTATCTAGCGGGGGGGAAGGCAGATACGCAGTATTTT
TRBJ2-7,TRBD1,TRBV19,-,CASATIGGTASYEQYF,TGTGCCAGCGCAACAATCGGTGGGACAGCCTCCTACGAGCAGTACTTC
TRBJ1-2,-,TRBV7-9,-,CASSLAAGQDGYTF,TGTGCCAGCAGCTTAGCGGCAGGGCAAGATGGCTACACCTTC
TRBJ1-2,TRBD1,TRBV28,-,CASQTGTGQKGYTF,TGTGCCAGCCAAACCGGGACAGGCCAAAAGGGCTACACCTTC
TRBJ2-5,-,TRBV18,-,CASSLGPQETQYF,TGTGCCAGCTCACTGGGACCACAAGAGACCCAGTACTTC
TRBJ2-3,TRBD2,TRBV7-2,-,CASSSLAGGSPRGTDTQYF,TGTGCCAGCAGCTCGCTAGCGGGGGGCTCCCCGAGGGGCACAGATACGCAGTATTTT
TRBJ1-6,-,TRBV5-1,-,CASRTDSSYNSPLHF,TGCGCCAGCAGGACAGATAGCTCCTATAATTCACCCCTCCACTTT
TRBJ2-1,-,TRBV24-1,-,CATSDSPGAPYNEQFF,TGTGCCACCAGTGATTCCCCGGGGGCCCCCTACAATGAGCAGTTCTTC
TRBJ2-7,TRBD2,TRBV19,-,CASSPTGGTYEQCF,TGTGCCAGTAGTCCAACCGGGGGGACCTACGAGCAGTGCTTC
TRBJ1-1,-,TRBV4-3,few,CASSLQGMNTEAFF,TGCGCCAGCAGCCTACAGGGCATGAACACTGAAGCTTTCTTT
TRBJ1-2,-,TRBV10-3,few,CAISELAAYTF,TGTGCCATCAGTGAGCTTGCCGCCTACACCTTC
TRBJ2-7,TRBD1,TRBV28,few,CASSLSGTGGLQYF,TGTGCCAGCAGTTTATCTGGGACAGGGGGCTTGCAGTACTTC
TRBJ2-7,-,TRBV9,-,CASSEDARPGYEQYF,TGTGCCAGCAGCGAGGACGCCCGACCTGGCTACGAGCAGTACTTC
TRBJ1-2,-,TRBV18,-,CASSPSDGGYTF,TGTGCCAGCTCACCAAGCGATGGAGGCTACACCTTC
TRBJ1-1,-,TRBV18,once,CASSPPGGRTEAFF,TGTGCCAGCTCACCACCGGGGGGGCGCACTGAAGCTTTCTTT
TRBJ1-5,-,TRBV6-2/TRBV6-3,-,CASSRHRDGGNQPQHF,TGTGCCAGCAGTCGTCACCGGGATGGAGGCAATCAGCCCCAGCATTTT
TRBJ1-5,-,TRBV7-9,-,CASSPEGRNQPQHF,TGTGCCAGCAGCCCAGAAGGGCGAAATCAGCCCCAGCATTTT
TRBJ2-1,TRBD1,TRBV27,-,CASSPVDRGAENEQFF,TGTGCCAGCAGTCCCGTTGACAGGGGCGCAGAGAATGAGCAGTTCTTC
TRBJ1-1,TRBD1,TRBV5-6,-,CASSPDRVGTEAFF,TGTGCCAGCAGCCCGGACAGGGTGGGGACTGAAGCTTTCTTT
TRBJ2-3,-,TRBV5-1,-,CASRPLGDFTDTQYF,TGCGCCAGCAGACCCCTGGGCGACTTCACAGATACGCAGTATTTT